This entry lists 16 T cell receptor beta chains sequenced from one sample in a study of graft-versus-host responses after intestinal transplantation (dated by TCRdb to about 2021). The protocol used for the library was the immunoSEQ multiplex PCR assay. TCRdb retrieved this table from immuneACCESS and kept in-frame rearrangements only. Not all clones are present; in checked studies, unresolved V genes account for under half, and no reason is known for the remainder. For this sample there are roughly 10,000 clones; about 94% appear just once. Of the sample, 2% to 2.5% is held by the ten largest clones. The sample consisted of PBMCs, taken 8 days after intestinal transplant. These receptors came from a human patient who received an intestinal transplant, so some T cells may come from the graft donor.

The rearrangement joins TRBV5-3 to TRBJ1-1, with TRBD1 matching over 7 bases. TRBV5-3 is noted as an ORF with a role that remains uncertain. The V gene end was trimmed by 4 bases and the J gene end by 1 base; junction bases not matched to a gene: 10. This CDR3 has 16 residues. CDR3 sequence: CARSRTGEHGNTEAFF. The CDR3 coding sequence is TGTGCCAGAAGCCGAACAGGGGAACATGGGAACACTGAAGCTTTCTTT.

The chain employs TRBV27 and TRBJ2-3; a weak D match, TRBD1 (6 bases). Germline lookup yields CDR1 MNHEY and CDR2 SMNVEV (reference sequence). This CDR3 region has 16 residues. V lost 0 bases and J 0 bases, leaving 10 bases between the germline ends. DNA of the CDR3: TGTGCCAGCAGTTTATCAACAGGGCCTAGCACAGATACGCAGTATTTT. Its translation: CASSLSTGPSTDTQYF.

V usage is TRBV2 and J usage is TRBJ1-4; no firm D call. The CDR3 sequence is 13 residues long. CDR1 is SNHLY, CDR2 FYNNEI, per germline. Trimming shortened V by 5 bases and J by 5 bases, and 9 bases separated the two germline ends. CDR3 nucleotides: TGTGCCAGCAGTAGAGACCTGAATGAAAAACTGTTTTTT. Translated: CASSRDLNEKLFF.

V is TRBV2 and J is TRBJ2-5; the match to TRBD2 covers 8 bases. Germline-derived CDR1 and CDR2 are SNHLY and FYNNEI. CDR3 length: 17 residues. V shed 2 bases, J shed 2 bases, and the junction held 10 bases outside the gene matches. The DNA for the CDR3 is TGTGCCAGCAGTGAAACGGGTAGCGGGATGACTCAAGAGACCCAGTACTTC. This encodes CASSETGSGMTQETQYF.

The V gene is TRBV5-1, the J gene TRBJ2-3; TRBD2 aligns across 10 bases. V shed 3 bases, J shed 5 bases, and the junction held 9 bases outside the gene matches. Germline assignment: CDR1 SGHRS and CDR2 YFSETQ. The CDR3 sequence is 16 residues long. This CDR3 reads CASSSRQAGGVDTQYF. For the CDR3, the DNA is TGCGCCAGCAGCTCACGGCAAGCGGGAGGGGTAGATACGCAGTATTTT.

This clone was detected once. The rearrangement uses TRBV5-4 and TRBJ2-7; TRBD2 matches 9 bases. This CDR3 has 15 amino acids. The V gene end was trimmed by 0 bases and the J gene end by 3 bases; junction bases not matched to a gene: 4. Germline V CDR1 and CDR2: SGHNT, YYREEE (reference sequence). The CDR3 bases are TGTGCCAGCAGCTTGGGCACTAGCGGGTTCTACGAGCAGTACTTC. Protein product: CASSLGTSGFYEQYF.

The chain combines TRBV7-8 with TRBJ2-7; D call uncertain. Trimming removed 4 bases from V and 7 bases from J, with 8 bases in between. Germline-derived CDR1 and CDR2 are SGHVS and FQNEAQ. The CDR3 has 11 residues. The DNA for the CDR3 is TGTGCCAGCAGCTCGCCCCTAGAGCAGTACTTC. Translating gives CASSSPLEQYF.

CDR3 coding DNA: TGTGCCAGCAGTTACGACAGGGCCGTAACAGATACGCAGTATTTT. Its protein product is CASSYDRAVTDTQYF. This sequence joins TRBV6-5 and TRBJ2-3; 7 nucleotides line up with TRBD1. V gave up 2 bases and J gave up 3 bases; unmatched junction bases: 5. Per the germline V gene, CDR1 is MNHEY and CDR2 is SVGAGI. This CDR3 contains 15 residues.

This chain links TRBV10-3 with TRBJ1-2; 11 bases agree with TRBD1. Germline V gene lookup returns CDR1 ENHRY and CDR2 SYGVKD. This CDR3 is built from 13 residues. V was clipped by 6 bases and J by 4 bases; unmatched bases: 1. The CDR3 sequence is CAISGQGAYGYTF. In DNA form, the CDR3 reads TGTGCCATCAGCGGACAGGGGGCCTATGGCTACACCTTC.

The CDR3 DNA is TGTGCCAGCTCACCCGAGGGGAGTCATGAGCAGTTCTTC. It specifies CASSPEGSHEQFF. The chain links TRBV18 to TRBJ2-1; the D gene could be TRBD1 or TRBD2 (5 bases each). The germline CDR1 and CDR2 sequences are KGHSH and LQKENI. The CDR3 is made up of 13 amino acids. Deletions cut 3 bases from V and 8 bases from J, with 11 bases between.

This CDR3 is CASSPLGVSSTQYF. The CDR3 DNA reads TGTGCCAGCTCACCACTAGGGGTTTCCAGTACGCAGTATTTT. The chain uses TRBV18 and TRBJ2-3, with TRBD1 as a possible D gene (5 bases). Trimming removed 1 base from V and 8 bases from J, with 13 bases in between. CDR1 KGHSH and CDR2 LQKENI come from the germline V gene. The CDR3 is 14 residues long.

This chain links TRBV11-2 with TRBJ2-5, with D hard to call. With 1 base removed from V and 5 bases from J, the gap between germline ends came to 5 bases. Germline assignment: CDR1 SGHAT and CDR2 FQNNGV. The CDR3 has 12 amino acids. CDR3 amino acids: CASSLAGETQYF. CDR3 DNA: TGTGCCAGCAGCTTAGCCGGGGAGACCCAGTACTTC.

CDR3 DNA: TGTGCCAGTAGTATACACTCCTACAATGAGCAGTTCTTC. Protein sequence: CASSIHSYNEQFF. The chain employs TRBV19 and TRBJ2-1, with unresolved D. CDR3 length equals 13 residues. V lost 2 bases and J lost 0, with 2 bases in between. The germline V gene has CDR1 LNHDA and CDR2 SQIVND (reference sequence).

This clone was recorded once. This sequence joins TRBV6-6 and TRBJ1-3; D is possibly TRBD1 (6 bases). The CDR3 sequence is 14 residues long. V dropped 9 bases and J dropped 0 bases, with 12 bases sitting between them. CDR1 is MNHNY, CDR2 SVGAGI, per germline (reference sequence). CDR3 in amino acids: CASKTGASGNTIYF. CDR3 DNA sequence: TGTGCCAGTAAGACAGGCGCCTCTGGAAACACCATATATTTT.

The CDR3 here is CANGQGDMVDTQYF. The CDR3 nucleotides are TGTGCCAACGGACAGGGTGACATGGTGGATACGCAGTATTTT. The chain employs TRBV6-1 and TRBJ2-3; 8 positions match TRBD1. Germline CDR1 is MNHNS and CDR2 is SASEGT. Trimming took 10 bases from V and 6 from J; bases not matched to a gene: 12. CDR3 size: 14 residues.

The gene calls are TRBV4-1 and TRBJ1-4, with D perhaps matching TRBD1 (6 bases). The CDR3 totals 16 residues. Trimming left V 5 bases short and J 0 bases short, with 13 bases between. Germline V gives CDR1 MGHRA, CDR2 YSYEKL. The CDR3 region is CASSSDRLATNEKLFF. The CDR3 region has the DNA TGCGCCAGCAGCAGCGACAGGCTGGCAACTAATGAAAAACTGTTTTTT.